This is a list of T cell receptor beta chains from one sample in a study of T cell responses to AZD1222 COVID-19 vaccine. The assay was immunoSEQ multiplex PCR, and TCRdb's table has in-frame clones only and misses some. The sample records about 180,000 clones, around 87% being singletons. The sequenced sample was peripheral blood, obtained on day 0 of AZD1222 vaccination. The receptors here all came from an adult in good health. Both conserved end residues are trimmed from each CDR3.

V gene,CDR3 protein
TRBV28,ASSSDRYGYT
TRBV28,ASSRTGNTGELF
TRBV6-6,ASSYWTGVLYTEAF
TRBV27,ASSLRGLEGYT
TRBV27,ASSLSPAKDGYT
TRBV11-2,ASSLGRDYGYT
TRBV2,ASSGYLNSPLH
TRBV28,ASSLGGGLLEKQY
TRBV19,ASSIQGSPYGYT
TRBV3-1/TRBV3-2,ASSRGQGSGNTIY
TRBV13,ASSSQGQGGGYGYT
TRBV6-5,AGRVRGTETQY
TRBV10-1,ASSEDGTGGYNEQF
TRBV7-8,ASTPRDRGNTGELF
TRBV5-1,ASSPTGQKNTEAF
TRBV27,ASSLLAGNTEAF
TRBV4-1,ASSQHPSGSSYEQY
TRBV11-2,ASSSRGSGRNEQF
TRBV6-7,ASRRIETSGTPRSGANVLT
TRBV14,ASSRDRDAANEKLF
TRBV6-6,ASTADQGSGGSPLH
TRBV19,ASSTYPGTNEKLF
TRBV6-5,ASSFGGTEAF
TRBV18,ASSPDGFEDTQY
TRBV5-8,ASSRGTRSLNQPQH
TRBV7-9,ASSLTDNRPQH
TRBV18,ASSLKGQGYEQY
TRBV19,ASTRTGSYEQY
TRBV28,ASIRGGDTEAF
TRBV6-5,ASSYGPRHNEQF
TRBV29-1,SGRQPPYGYT
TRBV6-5,ASSPLATGELF
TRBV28,ASSILTGKAEAF
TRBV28,ASRRSTSAHPQY
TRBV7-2,ASSLMVGSANEKLF
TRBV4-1,ASSHASGTENYGYT
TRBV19,ASRLTGDSGNTIY
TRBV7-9,ASSLGDEQF
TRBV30,AWSVHGGRNQPQH
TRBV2,ASRSDRVSGNTIY
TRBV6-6,ASSYSGGGEQY
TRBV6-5,ASSYSTEAF